The clone carrying this T cell receptor beta chain was observed a single time. Its specificity is unknown. Amplification used 60 Vbeta primers and 13 Jbeta primers. Here immunoSEQ multiplex PCR was the method, and the copy in TCRdb shows in-frame clones only, minus some. The table records 95,000 to 100,000 clones, about 80% of them present only once. This record comes from a study of cytomegalovirus exposure and HLA in healthy donors. Whole-study results and caveats: The authors enumerated some 160 TCR beta chains as linked to cytomegalovirus.

Trimming pared 1 base from V and 11 bases from J, leaving 14 bases between. This CDR3 has 13 amino acids. Germline CDR1 SGHAT, CDR2 FQNNGV. The chain has TRBV11-2 and TRBJ1-1; maybe TRBD1 (5 bases). The sequence was obtained from a female donor in good health and CMV-seropositive. The sample taken for sequencing was PBMCs. CDR3 DNA: TGTGCCAGCAGCTTAGCCGGGTGGGAGGGGGCTTTCTTT. Translation: CASSLAGWEGAFF.